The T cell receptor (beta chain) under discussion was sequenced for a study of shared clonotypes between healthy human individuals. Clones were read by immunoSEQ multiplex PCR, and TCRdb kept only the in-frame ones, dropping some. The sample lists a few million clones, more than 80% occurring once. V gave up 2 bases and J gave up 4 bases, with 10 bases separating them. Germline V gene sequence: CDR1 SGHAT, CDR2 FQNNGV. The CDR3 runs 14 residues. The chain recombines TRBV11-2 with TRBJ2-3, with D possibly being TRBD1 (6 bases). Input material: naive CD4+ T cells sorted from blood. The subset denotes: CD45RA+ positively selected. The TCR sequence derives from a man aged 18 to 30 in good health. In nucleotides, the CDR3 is TGTGCCAGCAGCTTACCAGGGGCTCCAGATACGCAGTATTTT. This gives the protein CASSLPGAPDTQYF.